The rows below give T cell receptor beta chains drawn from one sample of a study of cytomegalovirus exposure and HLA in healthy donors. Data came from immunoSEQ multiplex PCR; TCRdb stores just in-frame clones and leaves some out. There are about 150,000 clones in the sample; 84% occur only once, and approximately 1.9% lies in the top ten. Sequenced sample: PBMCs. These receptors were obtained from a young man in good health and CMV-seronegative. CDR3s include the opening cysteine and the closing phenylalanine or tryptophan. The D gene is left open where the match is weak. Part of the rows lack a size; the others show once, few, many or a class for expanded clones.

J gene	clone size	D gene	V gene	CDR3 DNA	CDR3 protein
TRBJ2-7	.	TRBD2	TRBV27	TGTGCCAGCAGTCTACCTCCCGCTAGCGGGAAAGTCGGCGAGCAGTACTTC	CASSLPPASGKVGEQYF
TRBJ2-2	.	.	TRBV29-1	TGCAGCGTTGAAGATGGGGACAAGACCGGGGAGCTGTTTTTT	CSVEDGDKTGELFF
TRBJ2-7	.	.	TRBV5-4	TGTGCCAGCAGCTTGGTTGGCGGGAACGAGCAGTACTTC	CASSLVGGNEQYF
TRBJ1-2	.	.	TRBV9	TGTGCCAGCAGCCCGCGGGGGGCCCAGAGTGCTATCGGCTACACCTTC	CASSPRGAQSAIGYTF
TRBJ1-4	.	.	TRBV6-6	TGTGCCAGCAGTTACGAGCAGGGGACTGAAAAACTGTTTTTT	CASSYEQGTEKLFF
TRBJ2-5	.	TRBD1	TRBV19	TGTGCCAGTAGTGGACGTACAGGGGGCGGAGAGGCCCAGTACTTC	CASSGRTGGGEAQYF
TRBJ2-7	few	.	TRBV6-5	TGTGCCAGCAAGAAGACAGGAGATTACGAGCAGTACTTC	CASKKTGDYEQYF
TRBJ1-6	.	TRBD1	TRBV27	TGTGCCAGCAGTGCCCTCCCCGGGACAGGTTATAATTCACCCCTCCACTTT	CASSALPGTGYNSPLHF
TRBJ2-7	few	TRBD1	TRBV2	TGTGCCAGCAGACGGGTACGGGACAGATCCTACGAGCAGTACTTC	CASRRVRDRSYEQYF
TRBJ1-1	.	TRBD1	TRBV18	TGTGCCAGCTCACCACAAGGTACAGGGGTGAACACTGAAGCTTTCTTT	CASSPQGTGVNTEAFF
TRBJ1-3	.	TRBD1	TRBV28	TGTGCCAGCAACCCACCGGGACAGGGATCTGGAAACACCATATATTTT	CASNPPGQGSGNTIYF